The clone carrying this T cell receptor beta chain was seen only a few times. The data stem from a study of T-cell memory formation after mild COVID-19. TCRdb reanalysed the 5' RACE reads using MiXCR and keeps one entry per CDR3 protein. The sample yields around 400,000 distinct CDR3 sequences, about 24% seen once. V lost 6 bases and J 4 bases, leaving 15 bases between the germline ends. CDR1 and CDR2 (germline): MNHEY, SVGAGI. This CDR3 has 14 residues. The sequence derives from an adult woman who had mild COVID-19 (a few samples of this study predate the infection). Cell type and time point are not known. The J gene is TRBJ1-2, the V gene TRBV6-5, with no clear D. Sequencing was done on a sample of PBMCs or a T cell subset sorted from them (not recorded which). The CDR3 coding sequence is TGTGCCAGCAGAACCAACATGTGGGCCTATGGCTACACCTTC. This encodes CASRTNMWAYGYTF.